Sequencing of this TCR beta chain was carried out in a study of blood T cells in healthy people across ages. The CDR3 length is 15 residues. Trimming took off 3 bases at V and 0 bases at J, with 9 bases between the two ends. Germline V gene data show CDR1 as SNHLY and CDR2 as FYNNEI. The use of a sample-barcoded 5' primer and a J-beta primer mix characterized a second PCR of roughly 6 to 11 cycles. TCRdb analysed the 5' RACE reads with MiXCR anew, one entry per CDR3 protein. Among roughly 800,000 distinct CDR3 sequences, 53% were seen once, and the ten largest hold roughly 37%. Each donor had roughly 10 milliliters of peripheral blood drawn.

This receptor was taken from a man of 80 years or more in good health. The chain carries TRBV2 and TRBJ2-4; no firm D call. Material: blood. The CDR3 region is CASSEQALAKNIQYF. DNA of the CDR3: TGTGCCAGCAGTGAGCAGGCCTTAGCCAAAAACATTCAGTACTTC.